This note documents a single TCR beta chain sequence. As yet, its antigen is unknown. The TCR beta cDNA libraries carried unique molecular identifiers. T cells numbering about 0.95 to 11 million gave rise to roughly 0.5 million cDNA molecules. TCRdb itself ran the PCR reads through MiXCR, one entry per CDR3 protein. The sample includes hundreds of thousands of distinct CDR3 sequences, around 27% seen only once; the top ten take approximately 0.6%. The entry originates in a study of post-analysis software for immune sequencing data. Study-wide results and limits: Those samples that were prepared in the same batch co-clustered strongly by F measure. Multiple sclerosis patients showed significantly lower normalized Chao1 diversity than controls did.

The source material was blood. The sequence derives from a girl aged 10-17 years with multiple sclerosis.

The CDR3: CASSLHDGETQYF. In DNA, the CDR3 is TGCGCCAGCAGCTTACATGATGGGGAGACCCAGTACTTC. The chain recombines TRBV5-1 with TRBJ2-5; D call uncertain. CDR1 is SGHRS and CDR2 is YFSETQ in the germline V gene. Trimming took off 2 bases at V and 5 bases at J, with 10 bases between the two ends. CDR3 length equals 13 residues.